This is a list of T cell receptor beta chains from one sample in a study of beta chain features in type 1 diabetes. TCRdb's copy holds only in-frame clones and misses some; the assay was immunoSEQ multiplex PCR. The profile covers around 400,000 clones, with around 13% appearing a single time and 0.017% taken by the ten largest. Material for sequencing was naive CD4+ T cells from blood. The receptors shown here come from a man younger than 35 in good health. Each CDR3 is given with its conserved first and last residue. The D gene is left open where the match is weak. The size entry is marked missing in some rows and otherwise reads once, few, many or a size class.

clone_size,v_call,j_call,d_call,cdr3_nt,cdr3_aa
few,TRBV4-2,TRBJ2-7,-,TGTGCCAGCAGCCCGAGTCGAGATCCCCGCGAGCAGTACTTC,CASSPSRDPREQYF
few,TRBV18,TRBJ1-6,TRBD1,TGTGCCAGCTCATTCCGGGACAGTAATTCACCCCTCCACTTT,CASSFRDSNSPLHF
few,TRBV6-6,TRBJ2-2,-,TGTGCCAGCAGTACGGAAGCGGGGAACACCGGGGAGCTGTTTTTT,CASSTEAGNTGELFF
few,TRBV6-6,TRBJ1-5,TRBD1,TGTGCCAGCAGTGGGGACAGGGGGGGTCAGCCCCAGCATTTT,CASSGDRGGQPQHF
-,TRBV30,TRBJ2-2,TRBD2,TGTGCCTGGAGTGTAACACTAGCGGGATCGAACACCGGGGAGCTGTTTTTT,CAWSVTLAGSNTGELFF
-,TRBV9,TRBJ1-2,-,TGTGCCAGCAGCGTAGATCAGGGGAATCGGGATGGCTACACCTTC,CASSVDQGNRDGYTF
-,TRBV15,TRBJ2-1,TRBD2,TGTGCCACCAGCAAACCTGGACTAGCGGGGAACAATGAGCAGTTCTTC,CATSKPGLAGNNEQFF
few,TRBV5-1,TRBJ2-5,TRBD2,TGCGCCAGCAGCCGATCGGGGAGGGACCAAGAGACCCAGTACTTC,CASSRSGRDQETQYF
-,TRBV6-5,TRBJ2-5,TRBD2,TGTGCCAGCAGAAGGACTAGTGTTGGGACCCAGTACTTC,CASRRTSVGTQYF
-,TRBV25-1,TRBJ2-5,-,TGTGCCAACATCTGCCCCGCGACAGTCATGTACCAAGAGACCCAGTACTTC,CANICPATVMYQETQYF
-,TRBV18,TRBJ2-7,-,TGTGCCAGCTCGCAAAGACAAAGCTACGAGCAGTACTTC,CASSQRQSYEQYF
-,TRBV7-2,TRBJ2-3,TRBD2,TGTGCCAGCAGCTCCGGGAGGGCCCCAGATACGCAGTATTTT,CASSSGRAPDTQYF